The rows below give T cell receptor beta chains drawn from one sample of a study of identifying expanded T cells in peripheral blood. Only in-frame clones appear in the TCRdb table, and some are missing; sequencing was by immunoSEQ multiplex PCR. The table lists about 90,000 clones, about 85% of them singletons. What was sequenced was blood. The receptors here all came from a person aged 18-69 years in good health. CDR3s include the opening cysteine and the closing phenylalanine or tryptophan. The order of the fields is clone size, V gene, CDR3 protein. Clone sizes are given selectively: once, few, many, or a class where the clone is expanded.

.,TRBV5-6,CASSLTGQRGYTF
.,TRBV27,CASSSSGGIYNEQFF
.,TRBV19,CASSPTSSSTDTQYF
few,TRBV11-3,CASSRDSWFYGYTF
.,TRBV4-3,CASSPGTGLYEQYF
.,TRBV2,CASRQPGTEAFF
once,TRBV28,CASSPYFWTESASPLHF
.,TRBV29-1,CSVGADFNYGYTF
.,TRBV7-4,CASSFESPRTWEEDSPLHF
.,TRBV18,CASSLQGSGEQYF
.,TRBV5-1,CASSLARPYSGANVLTF
.,TRBV5-1,CASSWGQGTSEQYF